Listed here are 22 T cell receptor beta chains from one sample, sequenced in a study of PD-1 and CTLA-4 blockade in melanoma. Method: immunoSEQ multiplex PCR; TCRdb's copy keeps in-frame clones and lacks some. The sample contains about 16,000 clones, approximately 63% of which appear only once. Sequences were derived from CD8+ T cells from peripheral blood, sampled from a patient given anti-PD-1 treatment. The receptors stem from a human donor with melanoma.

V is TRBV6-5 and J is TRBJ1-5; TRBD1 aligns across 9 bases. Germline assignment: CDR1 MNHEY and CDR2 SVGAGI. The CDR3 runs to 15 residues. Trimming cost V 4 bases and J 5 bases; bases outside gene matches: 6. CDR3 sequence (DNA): TGTGCCAGCAGTTTGGGACAGGGTGGGGATCAGCCCCAGCATTTT. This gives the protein CASSLGQGGDQPQHF.

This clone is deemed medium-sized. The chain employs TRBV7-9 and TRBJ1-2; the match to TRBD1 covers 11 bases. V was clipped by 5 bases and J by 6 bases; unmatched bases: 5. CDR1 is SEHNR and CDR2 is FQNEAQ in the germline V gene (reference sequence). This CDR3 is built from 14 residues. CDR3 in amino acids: CASSLGTGGDGYTF. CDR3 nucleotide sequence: TGTGCCAGCAGCCTCGGGACAGGGGGGGATGGCTACACCTTC.

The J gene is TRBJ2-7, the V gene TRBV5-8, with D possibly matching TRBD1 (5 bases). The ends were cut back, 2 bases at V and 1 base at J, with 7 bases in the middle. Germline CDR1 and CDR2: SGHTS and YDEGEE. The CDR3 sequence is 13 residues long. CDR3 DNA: TGTGCCAGCAGCTTTCAGGGTTCCTACGAGCAGTACTTC. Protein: CASSFQGSYEQYF. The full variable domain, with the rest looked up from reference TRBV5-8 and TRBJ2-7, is EAGVTQSPTHLIKTRGQQATLRCSPISGHTSVYWYQQALGLGLQFLLWYDEGEERNRGNFPPRFSGRQFPNYSSELNVNALELEDSALYLCASSFQGSYEQYFGPGTRLTVT.

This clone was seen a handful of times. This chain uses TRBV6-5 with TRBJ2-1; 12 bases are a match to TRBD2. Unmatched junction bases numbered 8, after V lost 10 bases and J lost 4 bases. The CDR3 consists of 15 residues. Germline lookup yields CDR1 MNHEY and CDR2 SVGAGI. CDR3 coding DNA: TGTGCCACCGTTCTACTAGCGGGGGGATACAATGAGCAGTTCTTC. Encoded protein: CATVLLAGGYNEQFF.

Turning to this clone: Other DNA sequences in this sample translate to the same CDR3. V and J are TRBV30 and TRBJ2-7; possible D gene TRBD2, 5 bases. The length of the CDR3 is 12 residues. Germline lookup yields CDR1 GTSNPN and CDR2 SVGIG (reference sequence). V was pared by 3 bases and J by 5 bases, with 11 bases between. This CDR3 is CAWSRDSHEQYF. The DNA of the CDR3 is TGTGCCTGGAGCCGGGATTCCCACGAGCAGTACTTC.

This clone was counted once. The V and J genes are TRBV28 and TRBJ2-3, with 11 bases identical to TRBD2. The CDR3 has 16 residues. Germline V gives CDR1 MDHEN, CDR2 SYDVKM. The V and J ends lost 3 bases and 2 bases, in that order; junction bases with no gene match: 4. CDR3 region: CASSFLAGGYTDTQYF. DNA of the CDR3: TGTGCCAGCAGTTTTCTAGCGGGGGGTTACACAGATACGCAGTATTTT.

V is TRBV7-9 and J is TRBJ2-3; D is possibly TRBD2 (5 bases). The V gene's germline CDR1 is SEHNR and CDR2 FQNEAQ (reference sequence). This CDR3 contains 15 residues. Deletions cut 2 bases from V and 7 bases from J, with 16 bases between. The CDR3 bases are TGTGCCAGCAGCTTAAACCGGGATGCGAGCAATACGCAGTATTTT. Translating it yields CASSLNRDASNTQYF. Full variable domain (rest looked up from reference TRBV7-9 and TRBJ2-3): DTGVSQNPRHKITKRGQNVTFRCDPISEHNRLYWYRQTLGQGPEFLTYFQNEAQLEKSRLLSDRFSAERPKGSFSTLEIQRTEQGDSAMYLCASSLNRDASNTQYFGPGTRLTVL.

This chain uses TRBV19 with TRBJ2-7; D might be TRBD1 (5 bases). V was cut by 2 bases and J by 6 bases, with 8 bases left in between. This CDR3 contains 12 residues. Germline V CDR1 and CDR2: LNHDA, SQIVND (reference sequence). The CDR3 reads CASSISGAEQYF. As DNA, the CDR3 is TGTGCCAGTAGTATATCTGGGGCCGAGCAGTACTTC.

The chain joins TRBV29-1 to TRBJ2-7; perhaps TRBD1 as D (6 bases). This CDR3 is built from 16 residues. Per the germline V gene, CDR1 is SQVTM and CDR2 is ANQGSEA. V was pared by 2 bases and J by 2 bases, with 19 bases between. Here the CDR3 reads CSVERKVQGNTYEQYF. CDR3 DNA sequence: TGCAGCGTTGAAAGGAAAGTACAGGGAAATACCTACGAGCAGTACTTC.

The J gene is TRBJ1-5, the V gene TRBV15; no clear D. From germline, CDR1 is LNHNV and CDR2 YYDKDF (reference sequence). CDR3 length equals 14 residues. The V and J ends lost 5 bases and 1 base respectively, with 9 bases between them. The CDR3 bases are TGTGCCACCAGCGGGTTCGACAGCAATCAGCCCCAGCATTTT. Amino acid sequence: CATSGFDSNQPQHF.

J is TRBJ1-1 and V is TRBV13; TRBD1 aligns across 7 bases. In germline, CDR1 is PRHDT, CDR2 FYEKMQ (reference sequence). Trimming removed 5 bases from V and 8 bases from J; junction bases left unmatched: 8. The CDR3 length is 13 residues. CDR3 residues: CASSPTDRPEAFF. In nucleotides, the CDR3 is TGTGCCAGCAGCCCCACGGACAGGCCAGAAGCTTTCTTT.

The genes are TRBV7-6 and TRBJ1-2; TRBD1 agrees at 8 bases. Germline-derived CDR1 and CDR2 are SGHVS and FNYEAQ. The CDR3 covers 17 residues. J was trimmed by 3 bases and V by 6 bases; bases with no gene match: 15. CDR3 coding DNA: TGTGCCAGCAGTTGGGGGGCAGGGGGCGTGTTGGACTATGGCTACACCTTC. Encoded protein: CASSWGAGGVLDYGYTF.

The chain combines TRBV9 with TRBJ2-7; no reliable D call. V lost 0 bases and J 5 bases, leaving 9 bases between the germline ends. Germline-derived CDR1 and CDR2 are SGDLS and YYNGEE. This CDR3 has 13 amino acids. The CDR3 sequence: CASSVGGRDEQYF. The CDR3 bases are TGTGCCAGCAGCGTAGGAGGTCGCGACGAGCAGTACTTC.

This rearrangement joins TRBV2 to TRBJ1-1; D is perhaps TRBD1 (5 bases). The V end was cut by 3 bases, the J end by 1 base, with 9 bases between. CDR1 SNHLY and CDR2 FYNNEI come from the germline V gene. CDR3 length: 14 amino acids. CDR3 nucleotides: TGTGCCAGCAGTGACGGCAGGGCGAACACTGAAGCTTTCTTT. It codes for CASSDGRANTEAFF. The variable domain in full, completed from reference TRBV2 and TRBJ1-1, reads EPEVTQTPSHQVTQMGQEVILRCVPISNHLYFYWYRQILGQKVEFLVSFYNNEISEKSEIFDDQFSVERPDGSNFTLKIRSTKLEDSAMYFCASSDGRANTEAFFGQGTRLTVV.

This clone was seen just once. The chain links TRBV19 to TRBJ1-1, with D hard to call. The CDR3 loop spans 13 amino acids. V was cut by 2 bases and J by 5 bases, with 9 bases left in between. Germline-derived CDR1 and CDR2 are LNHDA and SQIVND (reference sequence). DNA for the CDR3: TGTGCCAGTAGTATACGGGAGTTTACTGAAGCTTTCTTT. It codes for CASSIREFTEAFF.

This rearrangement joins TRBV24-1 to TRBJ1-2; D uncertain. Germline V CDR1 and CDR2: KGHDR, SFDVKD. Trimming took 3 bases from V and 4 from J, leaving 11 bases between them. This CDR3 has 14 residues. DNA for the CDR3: TGTGCCACCAGTGATCTCCCGAGATCCTATGGCTACACCTTC. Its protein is CATSDLPRSYGYTF.

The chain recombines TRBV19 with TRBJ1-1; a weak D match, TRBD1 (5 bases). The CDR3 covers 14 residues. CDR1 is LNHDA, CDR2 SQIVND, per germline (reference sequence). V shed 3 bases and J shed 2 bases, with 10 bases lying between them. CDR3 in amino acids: CASSMGDRNTEAFF. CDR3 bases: TGTGCCAGTAGTATGGGAGACAGAAACACTGAAGCTTTCTTT.

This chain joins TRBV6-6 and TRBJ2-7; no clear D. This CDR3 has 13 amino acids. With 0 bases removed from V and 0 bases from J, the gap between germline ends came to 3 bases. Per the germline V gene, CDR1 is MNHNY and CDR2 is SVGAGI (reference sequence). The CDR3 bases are TGTGCCAGCAGTTACTCGAACTCCTACGAGCAGTACTTC. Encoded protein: CASSYSNSYEQYF.

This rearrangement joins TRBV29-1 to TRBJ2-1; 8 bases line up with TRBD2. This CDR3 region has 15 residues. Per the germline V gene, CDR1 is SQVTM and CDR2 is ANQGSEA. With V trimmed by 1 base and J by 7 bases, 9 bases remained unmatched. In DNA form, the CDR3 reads TGCAGCGTTGAAGGGCGGGGGGCCCTAAAGAATGAGCAGTTCTTC. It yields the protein CSVEGRGALKNEQFF.

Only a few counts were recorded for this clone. The CDR3 DNA follows: TGCGCCAGCAGCCAACTTTACAGTACTAGCGGCTACGAGCAGTACTTC. Protein sequence: CASSQLYSTSGYEQYF. V gene TRBV4-1 combines with J gene TRBJ2-7, with 8 nucleotides matching TRBD2. Looked up from germline, CDR1 is MGHRA and CDR2 is YSYEKL. This CDR3 has 16 amino acids. The junction had 9 bases not matched to a gene; V was cut back by 2 bases and J by 3 bases.

The CDR3: CASSLRGALDEQFF. The CDR3 DNA reads TGTGCCAGCAGCTTAAGGGGGGCCTTGGATGAGCAGTTCTTC. The chain is built from TRBV11-3 and TRBJ2-1; D may be TRBD1 or TRBD2 (6 bases each). The CDR3 length is 14 residues. Looked up from germline, CDR1 is SGHNT and CDR2 is YENEEA. V was pared by 2 bases and J by 8 bases, with 13 bases between.

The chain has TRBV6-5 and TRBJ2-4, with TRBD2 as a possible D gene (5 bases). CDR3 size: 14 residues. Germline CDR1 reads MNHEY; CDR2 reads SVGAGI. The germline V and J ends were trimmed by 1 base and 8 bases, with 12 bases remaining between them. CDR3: CASSYYSLADIQYF. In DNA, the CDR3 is TGTGCCAGCAGTTACTATTCTCTAGCAGACATTCAGTACTTC.